This entry lists 23 T cell receptor beta chains sequenced from one sample in a study of blood T cell repertoires in COVID-19. Clones were read by immunoSEQ multiplex PCR, and TCRdb kept only the in-frame ones, dropping some. Here the sample spans about 480,000 clones, approximately 90% being singletons. Sequenced input: PBMCs or T cells enriched from blood (not recorded which). The receptors here all came from a woman aged 40 to 50 who had recovered from COVID-19.

The chain combines TRBV4-1 with TRBJ2-1; tentatively, D is TRBD1 (7 bases). Germline-derived CDR1 and CDR2 are MGHRA and YSYEKL. V lost 0 bases and J lost 5, with 17 bases in between. The CDR3 has 17 residues. CDR3 in amino acids: CASSQDTWRDRDNEQFF. The CDR3 region has the DNA TGCGCCAGCAGCCAAGATACTTGGCGGGACAGAGACAATGAGCAGTTCTTC.

The chain carries TRBV19 and TRBJ2-5; a possible D gene is TRBD1 (5 bases). The CDR3 sequence is 12 residues long. V shed 3 bases and J shed 3 bases, with 5 bases lying between them. Germline assignment: CDR1 LNHDA and CDR2 SQIVND (reference sequence). The CDR3 DNA sequence: TGTGCCAGTAGTATCAGGGAAGAGACCCAGTACTTC. Translation gives CASSIREETQYF.

The V call is TRBV4-1, the J call TRBJ2-7, with 9 bases that match TRBD1. CDR3 length: 15 amino acids. V lost 0 bases to trimming and J lost 6 bases; unmatched junction nucleotides: 6. Per the germline V gene, CDR1 is MGHRA and CDR2 is YSYEKL. The CDR3 is CASSQDGQGHIEQYF. The DNA for the CDR3 is TGCGCCAGCAGCCAAGATGGACAGGGGCATATCGAGCAGTACTTC.

V is TRBV7-2 and J is TRBJ1-5; a weak D match, TRBD1 (5 bases). The V end lost 1 base, the J end lost 7 bases, and 14 bases lay between the germline ends. The CDR3 is 15 amino acids. Looked up from germline, CDR1 is SGHTA and CDR2 is FQGNSA. The CDR3 here is CASSLEGATLQPQHF. The CDR3 coding sequence is TGTGCCAGCAGCTTAGAAGGGGCTACACTCCAGCCCCAGCATTTT.

The chain employs TRBV9 and TRBJ2-2; D gene uncertain. Trimming took 3 bases from V and 4 from J, leaving 10 bases between them. Germline CDR1 and CDR2: SGDLS and YYNGEE. CDR3 size: 14 residues. CDR3 in amino acids: CASSAAPGTGELFF. In DNA form, the CDR3 reads TGTGCCAGCAGCGCCGCACCGGGCACCGGGGAGCTGTTTTTT.

This rearrangement joins TRBV9 to TRBJ1-1, with D possibly matching TRBD1 (6 bases). V lost 3 bases and J 3 bases, leaving 15 bases between the germline ends. The germline gives CDR1 SGDLS, CDR2 YYNGEE. The CDR3 is made up of 15 amino acids. The CDR3 DNA reads TGTGCCAGCAGCGCAATGACAGGCTTTCACACTGAAGCTTTCTTT. Translating it yields CASSAMTGFHTEAFF.

The rearrangement uses TRBV7-2 and TRBJ2-7; 7 nucleotides line up with TRBD1. The CDR3 is 15 residues long. CDR1 SGHTA and CDR2 FQGNSA come from the germline V gene. V dropped 4 bases and J dropped 9; count of bases not matched to a gene: 15. The CDR3 DNA is TGTGCCAGCAGCTCGCCCCGGGACAGCGTAGAGGTGCAGTACTTC. Translation: CASSSPRDSVEVQYF.

V gene TRBV2 combines with J gene TRBJ1-1; 9 nucleotides agree with TRBD1. Germline CDR1 reads SNHLY; CDR2 reads FYNNEI. Trimming took 5 bases from V and 0 from J; bases not matched to a gene: 1. The CDR3 loop spans 14 amino acids. The CDR3 protein is CASSRDRVNTEAFF. The CDR3 nucleotides read TGTGCCAGCAGTAGGGACAGGGTGAACACTGAAGCTTTCTTT.

The chain has TRBV4-3 and TRBJ1-2, with 7 bases lining up with TRBD1. With 0 bases clipped from V and 4 bases from J, the junction kept 11 bases outside the gene matches. Germline lookup yields CDR1 LGHNA and CDR2 YSLEER. The CDR3 spans 17 residues. CDR3 in amino acids: CASSQDRGGRGFYGYTF. The CDR3, as DNA: TGCGCCAGCAGCCAAGATAGAGGGGGCAGGGGATTCTATGGCTACACCTTC.

The J gene is TRBJ2-3, the V gene TRBV5-4; 9 nucleotides line up with TRBD2. CDR1 is SGHNT, CDR2 YYREEE, per germline (reference sequence). This CDR3 comprises 17 residues. The J segment lost 0 bases and the V segment lost 1 base, leaving 6 bases of the junction unmatched. The CDR3 protein is CASSLKKTSGSTDTQYF. The CDR3 coding sequence is TGTGCCAGCAGCTTGAAGAAGACTAGCGGTAGCACAGATACGCAGTATTTT.

V and J are TRBV7-9 and TRBJ2-3; 7 bases match TRBD1. V was clipped by 7 bases and J by 6 bases; unmatched bases: 4. The CDR3 is 12 amino acids. Per germline, CDR1 SEHNR and CDR2 FQNEAQ (reference sequence). The CDR3 DNA is TGTGCCAGCAAGACAGGGCCGGATACGCAGTATTTT. Translating gives CASKTGPDTQYF.

This clone was counted once. The chain combines TRBV3-1 (or the pseudogene TRBV3-2) with TRBJ2-5, with 16 bases that match TRBD2. The germline gives CDR1 LGHDT, CDR2 YNNKEL (reference sequence). This CDR3 region has 20 residues. The V gene end was trimmed by 1 base and the J gene end by 4 bases; junction bases not matched to a gene: 12. CDR3 region: CASSQGLGTSGRASPETQYF. The CDR3 DNA reads TGTGCCAGCAGCCAAGGGCTTGGGACTAGCGGGAGGGCCAGCCCAGAGACCCAGTACTTC.

V gene TRBV6-2 or TRBV6-3 combines with J gene TRBJ2-1, with 9 bases aligning to TRBD2. J gave up 7 bases and V 0 bases, and 10 bases lay outside the gene matches. Germline assignment: CDR1 MNHEY and CDR2 SVGEGT. The CDR3 sequence is 17 residues long. CDR3 in DNA: TGTGCCAGCAGTTACTCGAAGGGTAGCGGGAGAGGAAATGAGCAGTTCTTC. Translating gives CASSYSKGSGRGNEQFF.

The chain links TRBV7-9 to TRBJ2-7; 10 bases align to TRBD2. This CDR3 has 16 amino acids. With 3 bases clipped from V and 2 bases from J, the junction kept 7 bases outside the gene matches. Germline values: CDR1 SEHNR, CDR2 FQNEAQ (reference sequence). This CDR3 reads CASSLGTSGKTYEQYF. The CDR3 coding sequence is TGTGCCAGCAGCTTGGGAACTAGCGGGAAGACCTACGAGCAGTACTTC. Drawing the rest from reference TRBV7-9 and TRBJ2-7, the complete variable domain is DTGVSQNPRHKITKRGQNVTFRCDPISEHNRLYWYRQTLGQGPEFLTYFQNEAQLEKSRLLSDRFSAERPKGSFSTLEIQRTEQGDSAMYLCASSLGTSGKTYEQYFGPGTRLTVT.

CDR3 in amino acids: CASSERGLAGVKTQYF. The CDR3, as DNA: TGTGCCAGCAGTGAACGTGGACTAGCGGGAGTGAAGACCCAGTACTTC. The V gene is TRBV2, the J gene TRBJ2-5, with 13 positions matching TRBD2. Germline CDR1 SNHLY, CDR2 FYNNEI. V was pared by 2 bases and J by 6 bases, with 6 bases of the junction left unmatched. The CDR3 is 16 residues long.

The V and J genes are TRBV7-9 and TRBJ1-6, with 7 bases matching TRBD1. The germline CDR1 and CDR2 sequences are SEHNR and FQNEAQ (reference sequence). V lost 4 bases, J lost 9 bases, and 6 bases stayed unmatched. The CDR3 contains 14 residues. CDR3 amino acids: CASSSDRAGSPLHF. The CDR3 DNA follows: TGTGCCAGCAGCTCCGACAGGGCGGGTTCACCCCTCCACTTT.

V is TRBV28 and J is TRBJ1-1, with TRBD1 matching over 8 bases. Germline CDR1 MDHEN, CDR2 SYDVKM. The CDR3 is 15 residues long. V gave up 6 bases and J gave up 6 bases; unmatched junction bases: 12. This CDR3 is CASRPTGGGGPEAFF. Written as DNA, the CDR3 is TGTGCCAGCAGGCCTACAGGGGGAGGGGGCCCTGAAGCTTTCTTT.

The chain is built from TRBV30 and TRBJ2-1; 9 bases are a match to TRBD2. This CDR3 spans 16 amino acids. V lost 1 base to trimming and J lost 1 base; unmatched junction nucleotides: 5. CDR1 is GTSNPN, CDR2 SVGIG, per germline (reference sequence). The CDR3 spells CAWSGIAGVSYNEQFF. The CDR3 DNA sequence: TGTGCCTGGAGTGGGATAGCGGGAGTGTCCTACAATGAGCAGTTCTTC.

This rearrangement joins TRBV7-2 to TRBJ1-2, with 8 bases matching TRBD1. Germline loops: CDR1 SGHTA, CDR2 FQGNSA. The length of the CDR3 is 14 residues. J was trimmed by 8 bases and V by 1 base; bases with no gene match: 6. CDR3: CASSLVRQGKGYTF. In nucleotides, the CDR3 is TGTGCCAGCAGCTTAGTTAGACAGGGGAAGGGCTACACCTTC.

This clone was observed a few times. V usage is TRBV13 and J usage is TRBJ2-7; D is perhaps TRBD2 (6 bases). CDR3 size: 17 residues. The germline gives CDR1 PRHDT, CDR2 FYEKMQ (reference sequence). Trimming stripped 2 bases from V and 2 bases from J, with 19 bases between. The CDR3 reads CASSLIAADSGAYEQYF. CDR3 bases: TGTGCCAGCAGCTTAATTGCGGCCGATAGCGGAGCCTACGAGCAGTACTTC. The entire variable domain, with the rest obtained from reference TRBV13 and TRBJ2-7, is as follows: AAGVIQSPRHLIKEKRETATLKCYPIPRHDTVYWYQQGPGQDPQFLISFYEKMQSDKGSIPDRFSAQQFSDYHSELNMSSLELGDSALYFCASSLIAADSGAYEQYFGPGTRLTVT.

This clone was seen once. The chain couples TRBV29-1 to TRBJ1-1; D unresolved. V lost 7 bases to trimming and J lost 1 base, with 16 bases between them. CDR1 is SQVTM, CDR2 ANQGSEA, per germline. The CDR3 is 14 amino acids. The CDR3 loop is CSAHMIIANTEAFF. The DNA of the CDR3 is TGCAGCGCCCACATGATAATAGCGAACACTGAAGCTTTCTTT.

The chain employs TRBV7-9 and TRBJ1-4, with TRBD1 as a possible D gene (6 bases). Trimming stripped 4 bases from V and 12 bases from J, with 24 bases between. The CDR3 sequence is 16 residues long. Germline CDR1 SEHNR, CDR2 FQNEAQ (reference sequence). The CDR3 bases are TGTGCCAGCAGCTCCCACCCTCGACAGGCGATCGTAGAACTGTTTTTT. As protein: CASSSHPRQAIVELFF.

The chain uses TRBV6-5 and TRBJ1-2; 8 positions match TRBD1. In germline, CDR1 is MNHEY, CDR2 SVGAGI. V shed 6 bases, J shed 6 bases, and the junction held 12 bases outside the gene matches. The CDR3 totals 15 residues. CDR3 in amino acids: CASRKDRAIFDGYTF. CDR3 in DNA: TGTGCCAGCAGAAAGGACAGGGCGATCTTTGATGGCTACACCTTC.